The clone carrying this T cell receptor beta chain has a count of ten or more. Its antigen is still unknown. TCRdb re-called the 5' RACE reads with MiXCR, one entry per CDR3 protein. Of 40,000 to 45,000 distinct CDR3 sequences listed, nearly 7% are singletons. Stated time point: sample taken at primary tumor resection. No cells were sorted before sequencing. The whole RNA sequenced was extracted from tumor, nontumor lung or frozen PBMC. Trimming took off 3 bases at V and 4 bases at J, with 9 bases between the two ends. The CDR3 runs to 14 residues. CDR1 and CDR2 from the germline V gene are WSHSY and SAAADI. The data were obtained in a study of spatial heterogeneity in lung cancer. General observations from the study: There were more appearances of ubiquitous expanded tumor TCRs in blood at resection than at follow-up.

The chain is built from TRBV10-2 and TRBJ2-2; D is possibly TRBD1 (5 bases). The sequence was collected from a female donor with early-stage non-small cell lung cancer. The starting material was PBMCs, obtained at surgery. DNA for the CDR3: TGCGCCAGCAGTGACAGGGTCGGCACCGGGGAGCTGTTTTTT. It specifies CASSDRVGTGELFF.